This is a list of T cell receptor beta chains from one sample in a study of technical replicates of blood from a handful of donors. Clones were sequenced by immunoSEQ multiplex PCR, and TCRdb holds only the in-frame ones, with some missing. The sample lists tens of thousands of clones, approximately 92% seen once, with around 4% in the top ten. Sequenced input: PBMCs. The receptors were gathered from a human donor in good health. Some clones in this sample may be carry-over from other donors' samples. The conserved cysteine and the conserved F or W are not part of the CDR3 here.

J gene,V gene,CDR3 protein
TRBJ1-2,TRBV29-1,SAQSGESVGGYT
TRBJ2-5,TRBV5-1,ASSITRGGTETQY
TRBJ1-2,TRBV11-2,ASSPDRGLGYGYT
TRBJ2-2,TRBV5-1,ASSLARASGSTGELF
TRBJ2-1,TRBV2,ASSGLGGLSEQF
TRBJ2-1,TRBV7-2,ASSLIRGSEQF
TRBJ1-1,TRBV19,ASSIQGWDTEAF
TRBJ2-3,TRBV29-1,SAFSPGGGVDTQY
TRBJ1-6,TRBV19,ASSVGQENSPLH
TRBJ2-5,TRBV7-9,ASSLQQGETQY
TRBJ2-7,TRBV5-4,ASSLGGGYEQY
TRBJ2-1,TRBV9,ASSVRYNEQF
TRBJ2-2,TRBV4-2,ASSPTGRVNTGELF